These 15 T cell receptor beta chains were all obtained from the same sample, sequenced in a study of T cells in Graves' hyperthyroidism and ophthalmopathy. Authors of the study amplified TCR beta CDR3 regions from RNA transcripts. HTBI primers were employed in a first-round RT-PCR of the TCR CDR3. Each CDR3 protein gets one entry after TCRdb re-called the multiplex PCR reads with MiXCR. This table holds roughly 500,000 distinct CDR3 sequences, about 43% found once. Sequencing was done on a sample of peripheral blood or thyroid tissue (not recorded which). These receptor sequences come from an adult woman with Graves' disease, either hyperthyroidism or ophthalmopathy (not recorded which).

The rearrangement joins TRBV27 to TRBJ2-5; 7 positions agree with TRBD1. V trimming: 7 bases; J trimming: 0 bases; junction bases outside the gene matches: 2. Germline CDR1 MNHEY, CDR2 SMNVEV (reference sequence). The CDR3 has 13 residues. CDR3 sequence (DNA): TGTGCCAGCAAAGGACAGGACCAAGAGACCCAGTACTTC. It codes for CASKGQDQETQYF.

There are many counts of this clonotype. V and J are TRBV19 and TRBJ2-7; D possibly corresponds to TRBD2 (7 bases). CDR3 length: 15 residues. The germline V gene has CDR1 LNHDA and CDR2 SQIVND (reference sequence). The V gene lost 6 bases and the J gene lost 2 bases, with 17 bases spanning the gap. The CDR3 DNA reads as TGTGCCAGTAGGCCCGGGGGGCAACTCCCCTACGAGCAGTACTTC. It is translated as CASRPGGQLPYEQYF. Based on the CDR3 plus reference TRBV19 and TRBJ2-7, the full variable domain is DGGITQSPKYLFRKEGQNVTLSCEQNLNHDAMYWYRQDPGQGLRLIYYSQIVNDFQKGDIAEGYSVSREKKESFPLTVTSAQKNPTAFYLCASRPGGQLPYEQYFGPGTRLTVT.

V usage is TRBV29-1 and J usage is TRBJ1-1; no clear D gene. The V and J ends lost 8 bases and 11 bases respectively, with 18 bases between them. This CDR3 region has 11 residues. Germline V CDR1 and CDR2: SQVTM, ANQGSEA. The CDR3 is CSLEGGLGAFF. The CDR3 nucleotides are TGCAGCCTGGAAGGAGGGCTCGGGGCTTTCTTT.

This clonotype came up many times. This sequence joins TRBV7-9 and TRBJ1-4, with D tentatively TRBD1 (6 bases). The CDR3 sequence is 14 residues long. Germline CDR1 is SEHNR and CDR2 is FQNEAQ (reference sequence). The V and J ends lost 5 bases and 7 bases respectively, with 14 bases between them. DNA for the CDR3: TGTGCCAGCAGCCCGACAGGCGGGAGTGAAAAACTGTTTTTT. It yields the protein CASSPTGGSEKLFF.

This clonotype has only one observation. This chain links TRBV29-1 with TRBJ2-3, with TRBD2 identical over 14 bases. Germline V CDR1 and CDR2: SQVTM, ANQGSEA. The CDR3 has 14 residues. J was trimmed by 9 bases and V by 2 bases; bases with no gene match: 4. CDR3 bases: TGCAGCGTTGAATGGACTAGCGGGAGGTACACGCAGTATTTT. It is translated as CSVEWTSGRYTQYF.

This clonotype was seen a few times. J is TRBJ2-1 and V is TRBV5-1; 11 nucleotides align to TRBD2. The CDR3 sequence is 13 residues long. Looked up from germline, CDR1 is SGHRS and CDR2 is YFSETQ. After removal of 4 bases from V and 7 bases from J, the junction contained 1 base not matched to a gene. The CDR3 sequence: CASSGLAGNEQFF. DNA of the CDR3: TGCGCCAGCAGCGGACTAGCGGGTAATGAGCAGTTCTTC.

V gene TRBV28 combines with J gene TRBJ1-2, with a tentative D call TRBD1 (6 bases). This CDR3 contains 17 residues. CDR1 and CDR2 from the germline V gene are MDHEN and SYDVKM. V was shortened by 3 bases and J by 1 base, with 18 bases between the two germline ends. The CDR3 is CASSFPGRGFVNYGYTF. The CDR3 nucleotides are TGTGCCAGCAGTTTCCCCGGCAGGGGTTTTGTTAACTATGGCTACACCTTC.

This chain links TRBV24-1 with TRBJ1-1; D gene unclear. Germline CDR1 KGHDR, CDR2 SFDVKD. V was trimmed by 4 bases and J by 1 base, leaving 9 bases between them. This CDR3 has 14 residues. CDR3 sequence (DNA): TGTGCCACCAGTGACGGGTACAAGAACACTGAAGCTTTCTTT. Amino acid sequence: CATSDGYKNTEAFF.

In DNA form, the CDR3 reads TGCAGTGTCCCTTTAAGTCCGGGGCTTCAGCGAGCTTTCTTT. It yields the protein CSVPLSPGLQRAFF. The chain is built from TRBV20-1 and TRBJ1-1; possibly TRBD1 for D (5 bases). The V end was cut by 7 bases, the J end by 10 bases, with 25 bases between. Germline lookup yields CDR1 DFQATT and CDR2 SNEGSKA (reference sequence). The CDR3 length is 14 residues.

Of note for this clonotype: Being one base from a much bigger clone, this may be a read error. The chain uses TRBV28 and TRBJ2-7; 7 nucleotides line up with TRBD1. CDR1 and CDR2 (germline): MDHEN, SYDVKM. V lost 10 bases and J lost 5; bases outside the gene matches: 11. This CDR3 is built from 13 residues. The CDR3 loop reads CANSRQGTNEQYF. The CDR3, as DNA: TGTGCCAACTCGCGACAGGGAACGAACGAGCAGTACTTC.

At least ten counts were recorded for this clonotype. V gene TRBV19 combines with J gene TRBJ1-5; weak D call: TRBD1 (5 bases). The CDR3 consists of 18 residues. Germline CDR1 is LNHDA and CDR2 is SQIVND (reference sequence). Trimming removed 6 bases at V and 1 base at J, with 22 bases between. The CDR3 reads CASRGGLPGSFSNQPQHF. CDR3 coding DNA: TGTGCCAGTAGGGGGGGACTCCCGGGCTCATTCAGCAATCAGCCCCAGCATTTT.

The chain links TRBV20-1 to TRBJ1-5; no firm D call. This CDR3 is 15 amino acids long. Germline CDR1 and CDR2: DFQATT and SNEGSKA (reference sequence). V gave up 1 base and J gave up 11 bases, with 21 bases separating them. The CDR3 DNA reads TGCAGTGCTAGAGGGATGCTAGCGGCTAGGGAGACCCAGCATTTT. Translated, it gives CSARGMLAARETQHF.

The chain joins TRBV20-1 to TRBJ2-7; D might be TRBD2 (5 bases). Germline V CDR1 and CDR2: DFQATT, SNEGSKA (reference sequence). The CDR3 loop spans 14 amino acids. Trimming stripped 6 bases from V and 3 bases from J, with 18 bases between. This chain's CDR3 is CSAAEDSAYYEQYF. The CDR3, as DNA: TGCAGTGCAGCCGAGGACTCCGCTTACTACGAGCAGTACTTC.

This clonotype was counted at least ten times. The rearrangement links TRBV9 to TRBJ1-5; D is undetermined. Germline V gene data show CDR1 as SGDLS and CDR2 as YYNGEE. Trimming took 4 bases from V and 1 from J, leaving 9 bases between them. The CDR3 loop spans 14 amino acids. The CDR3 region is CASSSLDSNQPQHF. CDR3 nucleotides: TGTGCCAGCAGCTCCCTTGACAGCAATCAGCCCCAGCATTTT.

The chain joins TRBV25-1 to TRBJ1-2, with TRBD1 identical over 8 bases. Germline values: CDR1 MGHDK, CDR2 SYGVNS. J was trimmed by 3 bases and V by 4 bases; bases with no gene match: 7. The CDR3 has 15 amino acids. The CDR3 region is CASSATGVRDYGYTF. In DNA form, the CDR3 reads TGTGCCAGCAGTGCGACAGGGGTTAGGGACTATGGCTACACCTTC.